This section outlines one T cell receptor (beta chain) sequence together with its context. The source of the sample is a study of blood T cell repertoires in COVID-19. Recovered Cohort 3 donors showed two negative PCRs, clearance, or symptom resolution. This CDR3 is built from 12 residues. In germline, CDR1 is SGHTA, CDR2 FQGTGA. V gave up 3 bases and J gave up 7 bases, with 9 bases separating them. Authors' analysis steps: Researchers report that nucleated cell counts were estimated from reference gene primer amplification. Assay used: immunoSEQ multiplex PCR; TCRdb lists only in-frame clones, some missing. V, J and clone size were drawn from that table, and D and trimming were deduced from the DNA. This sample carries some 300,000 clones, 75% to 90% of them seen once, and the ten largest clones take 1.7%.

What was sequenced was PBMCs or T cells enriched from blood (not recorded which). The sequence derives from a woman aged 40 to 50 who had recovered from COVID-19. This rearrangement joins TRBV7-3 to TRBJ1-2; D not certain. CDR3 sequence (DNA): TGTGCCAGCAGCTTTTGGCTTTTTGGCTACACCTTC. Translating it yields CASSFWLFGYTF.